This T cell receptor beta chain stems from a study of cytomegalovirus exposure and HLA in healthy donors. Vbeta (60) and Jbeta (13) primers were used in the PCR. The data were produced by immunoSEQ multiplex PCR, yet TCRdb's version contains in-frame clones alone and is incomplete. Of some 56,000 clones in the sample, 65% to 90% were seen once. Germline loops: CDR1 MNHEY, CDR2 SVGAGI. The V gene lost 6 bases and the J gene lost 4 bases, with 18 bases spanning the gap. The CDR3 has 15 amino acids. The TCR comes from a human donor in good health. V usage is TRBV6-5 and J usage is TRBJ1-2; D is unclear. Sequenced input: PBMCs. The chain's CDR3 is CASRYTGSPPYGYTF. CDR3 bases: TGTGCCAGCAGATACACCGGGAGCCCGCCCTATGGCTACACCTTC.